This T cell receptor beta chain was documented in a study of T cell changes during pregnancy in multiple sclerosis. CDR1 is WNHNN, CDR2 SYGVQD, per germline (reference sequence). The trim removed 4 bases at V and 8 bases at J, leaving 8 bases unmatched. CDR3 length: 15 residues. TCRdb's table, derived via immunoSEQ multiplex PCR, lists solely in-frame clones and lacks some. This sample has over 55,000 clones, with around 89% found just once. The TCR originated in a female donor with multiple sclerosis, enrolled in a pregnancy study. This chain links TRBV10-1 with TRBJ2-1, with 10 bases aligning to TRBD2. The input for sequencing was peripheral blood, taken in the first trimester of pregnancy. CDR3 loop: CASSGMGTSAHEQFF. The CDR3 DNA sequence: TGCGCCAGCAGTGGCATGGGGACTAGCGCCCATGAGCAGTTCTTC.